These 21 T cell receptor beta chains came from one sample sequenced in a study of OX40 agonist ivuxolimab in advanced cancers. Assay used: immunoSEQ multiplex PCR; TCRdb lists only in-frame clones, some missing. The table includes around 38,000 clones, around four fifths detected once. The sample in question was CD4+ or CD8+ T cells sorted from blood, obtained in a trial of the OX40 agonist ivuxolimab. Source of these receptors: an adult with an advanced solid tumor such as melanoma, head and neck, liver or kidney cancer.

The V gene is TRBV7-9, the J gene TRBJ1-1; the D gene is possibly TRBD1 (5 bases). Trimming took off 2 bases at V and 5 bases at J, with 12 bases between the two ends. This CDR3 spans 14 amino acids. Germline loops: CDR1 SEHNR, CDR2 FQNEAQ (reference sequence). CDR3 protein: CASSLSGPVTEAFF. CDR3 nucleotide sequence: TGTGCCAGCAGCTTATCAGGGCCGGTAACTGAAGCTTTCTTT.

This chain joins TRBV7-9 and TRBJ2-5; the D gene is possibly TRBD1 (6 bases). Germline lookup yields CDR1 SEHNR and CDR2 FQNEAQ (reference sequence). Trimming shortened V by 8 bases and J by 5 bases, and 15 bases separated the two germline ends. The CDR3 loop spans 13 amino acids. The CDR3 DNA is TGTGCCAGCTGGCAGGGGACGCGGGAGACCCAGTACTTC. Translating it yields CASWQGTRETQYF.

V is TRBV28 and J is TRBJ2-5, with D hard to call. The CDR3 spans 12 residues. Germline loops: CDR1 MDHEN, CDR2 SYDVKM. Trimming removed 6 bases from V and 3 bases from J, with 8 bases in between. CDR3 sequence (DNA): TGTGCCAGCAGCGGGCTAAAAGAGACCCAGTACTTC. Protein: CASSGLKETQYF.

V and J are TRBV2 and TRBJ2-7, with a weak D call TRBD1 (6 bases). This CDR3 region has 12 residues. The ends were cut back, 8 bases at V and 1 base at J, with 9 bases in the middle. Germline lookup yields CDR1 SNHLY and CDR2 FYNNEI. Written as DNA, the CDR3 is TGTGCCAGCCTCGGACAGTCCTACGAGCAGTACTTC. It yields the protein CASLGQSYEQYF.

This chain's CDR3 is CASSSGQGWNEQYF. CDR3 sequence (DNA): TGCGCCAGCAGCTCAGGACAGGGTTGGAACGAGCAGTACTTC. This chain links TRBV5-1 with TRBJ2-7; 8 bases align to TRBD1. Unmatched junction bases numbered 7, after V lost 3 bases and J lost 5 bases. CDR3 length: 14 residues. Germline V gene sequence: CDR1 SGHRS, CDR2 YFSETQ. Together with reference TRBV5-1 and TRBJ2-7, the CDR3 gives the full variable domain: KAGVTQTPRYLIKTRGQQVTLSCSPISGHRSVSWYQQTPGQGLQFLFEYFSETQRNKGNFPGRFSGRQFSNSRSEMNVSTLELGDSALYLCASSSGQGWNEQYFGPGTRLTVT.

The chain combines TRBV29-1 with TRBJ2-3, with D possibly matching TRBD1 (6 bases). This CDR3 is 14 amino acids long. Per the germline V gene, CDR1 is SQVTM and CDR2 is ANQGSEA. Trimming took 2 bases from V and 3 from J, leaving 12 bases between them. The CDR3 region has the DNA TGCAGCGTTGAATGGCAGGGGAAGACAGATACGCAGTATTTT. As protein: CSVEWQGKTDTQYF.

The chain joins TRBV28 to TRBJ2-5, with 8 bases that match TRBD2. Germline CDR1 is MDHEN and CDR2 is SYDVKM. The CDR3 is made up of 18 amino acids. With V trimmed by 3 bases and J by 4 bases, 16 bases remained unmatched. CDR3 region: CASSFLAGWAKGAETQYF. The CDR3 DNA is TGTGCCAGCAGTTTTCTAGCGGGCTGGGCAAAGGGTGCAGAGACCCAGTACTTC.

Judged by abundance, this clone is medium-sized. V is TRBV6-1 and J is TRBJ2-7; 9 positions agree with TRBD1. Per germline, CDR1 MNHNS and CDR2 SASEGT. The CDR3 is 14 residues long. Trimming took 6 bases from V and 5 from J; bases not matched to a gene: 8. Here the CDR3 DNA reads TGTGCCAGCAGCGCTCCGGGACAGGGTAACGAGCAGTACTTC. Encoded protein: CASSAPGQGNEQYF.

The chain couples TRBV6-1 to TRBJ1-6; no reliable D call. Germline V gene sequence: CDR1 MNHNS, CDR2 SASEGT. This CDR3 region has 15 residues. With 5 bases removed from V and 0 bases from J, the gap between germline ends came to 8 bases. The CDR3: CASSILSSYNSPLHF. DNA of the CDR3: TGTGCCAGCAGTATCCTTAGCTCCTATAATTCACCCCTCCACTTT.

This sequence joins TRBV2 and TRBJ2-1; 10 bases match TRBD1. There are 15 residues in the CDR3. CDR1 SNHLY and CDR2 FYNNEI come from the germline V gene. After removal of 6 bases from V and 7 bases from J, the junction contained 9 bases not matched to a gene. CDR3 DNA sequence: TGTGCCAGCAGGCGGCCGGGACAGGGGTGGAATGAGCAGTTCTTC. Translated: CASRRPGQGWNEQFF.

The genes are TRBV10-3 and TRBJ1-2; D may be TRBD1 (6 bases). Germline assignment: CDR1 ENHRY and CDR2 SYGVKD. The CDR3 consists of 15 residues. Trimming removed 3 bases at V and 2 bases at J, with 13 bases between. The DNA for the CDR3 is TGTGCCATCAGTGACACGCAGGGGCGGAACTATGGCTACACCTTC. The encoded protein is CAISDTQGRNYGYTF.

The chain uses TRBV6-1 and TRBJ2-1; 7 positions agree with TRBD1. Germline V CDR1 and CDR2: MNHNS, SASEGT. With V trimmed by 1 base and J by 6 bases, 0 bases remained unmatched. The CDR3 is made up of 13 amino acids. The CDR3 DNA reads TGTGCCAGCAGTGAAGGACAGGGCAATGAGCAGTTCTTC. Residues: CASSEGQGNEQFF.

The CDR3 loop is CASSTGRNNQPQHF. The CDR3 DNA follows: TGTGCCAGTAGTACGGGACGTAATAATCAGCCCCAGCATTTT. The gene calls are TRBV19 and TRBJ1-5, with D perhaps TRBD1 (5 bases). V was clipped by 4 bases and J by 4 bases, with 11 bases between them. This CDR3 spans 14 amino acids. Germline CDR1 is LNHDA and CDR2 is SQIVND (reference sequence). Supplemented by reference TRBV19 and TRBJ1-5, the full variable domain reads DGGITQSPKYLFRKEGQNVTLSCEQNLNHDAMYWYRQDPGQGLRLIYYSQIVNDFQKGDIAEGYSVSREKKESFPLTVTSAQKNPTAFYLCASSTGRNNQPQHFGDGTRLSIL.

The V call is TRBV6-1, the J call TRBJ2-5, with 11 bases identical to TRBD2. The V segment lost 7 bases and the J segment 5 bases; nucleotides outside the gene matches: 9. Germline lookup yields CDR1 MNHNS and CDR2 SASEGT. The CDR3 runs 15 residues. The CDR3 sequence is CASIRLAGGRETQYF. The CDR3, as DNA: TGTGCCAGCATTAGATTAGCGGGGGGGCGGGAGACCCAGTACTTC.

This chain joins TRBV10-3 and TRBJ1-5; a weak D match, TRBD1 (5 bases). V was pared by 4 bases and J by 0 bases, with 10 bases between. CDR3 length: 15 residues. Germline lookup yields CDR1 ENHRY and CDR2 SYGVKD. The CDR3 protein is CAISGGSDSNQPQHF. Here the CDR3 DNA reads TGTGCCATCAGTGGGGGGAGCGATAGCAATCAGCCCCAGCATTTT.

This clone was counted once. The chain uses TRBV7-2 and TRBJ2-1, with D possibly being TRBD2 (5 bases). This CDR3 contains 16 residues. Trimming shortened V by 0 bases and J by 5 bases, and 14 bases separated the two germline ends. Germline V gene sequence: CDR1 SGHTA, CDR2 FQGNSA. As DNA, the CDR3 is TGTGCCAGCAGCTTAGCGTACGGGATGGGTAACAATGAGCAGTTCTTC. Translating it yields CASSLAYGMGNNEQFF.

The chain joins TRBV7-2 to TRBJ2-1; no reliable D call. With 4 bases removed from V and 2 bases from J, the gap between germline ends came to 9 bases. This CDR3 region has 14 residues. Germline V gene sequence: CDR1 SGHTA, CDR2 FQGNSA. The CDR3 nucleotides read TGTGCCAGCAGCTATAACCCCGCCTACAATGAGCAGTTCTTC. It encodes CASSYNPAYNEQFF. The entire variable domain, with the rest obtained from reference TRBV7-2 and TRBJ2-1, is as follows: GAGVSQSPSNKVTEKGKDVELRCDPISGHTALYWYRQSLGQGLEFLIYFQGNSAPDKSGLPSDRFSAERTGGSVSTLTIQRTQQEDSAVYLCASSYNPAYNEQFFGPGTRLTVL.

CDR3 DNA: TGTGCCAGCAGTGAAGTCCTAGTAGGAGCCACGCAGTATTTT. Its protein is CASSEVLVGATQYF. V and J are TRBV25-1 and TRBJ2-3; D gene ambiguous. V lost 2 bases to trimming and J lost 9 bases, with 15 bases between them. Germline assignment: CDR1 MGHDK and CDR2 SYGVNS. The CDR3 covers 14 residues.

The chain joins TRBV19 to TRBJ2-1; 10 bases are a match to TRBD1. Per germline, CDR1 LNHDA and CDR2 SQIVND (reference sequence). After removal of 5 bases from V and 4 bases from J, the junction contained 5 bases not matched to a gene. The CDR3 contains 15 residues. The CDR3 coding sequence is TGTGCCAGTAGTGGCCCGGGACAGGGGTACAATGAGCAGTTCTTC. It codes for CASSGPGQGYNEQFF.

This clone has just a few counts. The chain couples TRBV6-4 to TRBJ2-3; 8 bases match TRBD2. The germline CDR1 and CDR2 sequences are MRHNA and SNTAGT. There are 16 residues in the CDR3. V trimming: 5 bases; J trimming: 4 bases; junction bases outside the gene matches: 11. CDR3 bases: TGTGCCAGCAGTTTAGGAGCGGGAGAAGGGTCAGATACGCAGTATTTT. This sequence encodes CASSLGAGEGSDTQYF.

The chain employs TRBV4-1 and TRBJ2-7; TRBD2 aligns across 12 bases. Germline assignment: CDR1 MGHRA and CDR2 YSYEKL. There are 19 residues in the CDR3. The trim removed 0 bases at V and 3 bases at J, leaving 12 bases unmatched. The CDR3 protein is CASSQDRLAGGRVNYEQYF. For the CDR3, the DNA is TGCGCCAGCAGCCAAGATAGGCTAGCGGGGGGGCGCGTAAACTACGAGCAGTACTTC.